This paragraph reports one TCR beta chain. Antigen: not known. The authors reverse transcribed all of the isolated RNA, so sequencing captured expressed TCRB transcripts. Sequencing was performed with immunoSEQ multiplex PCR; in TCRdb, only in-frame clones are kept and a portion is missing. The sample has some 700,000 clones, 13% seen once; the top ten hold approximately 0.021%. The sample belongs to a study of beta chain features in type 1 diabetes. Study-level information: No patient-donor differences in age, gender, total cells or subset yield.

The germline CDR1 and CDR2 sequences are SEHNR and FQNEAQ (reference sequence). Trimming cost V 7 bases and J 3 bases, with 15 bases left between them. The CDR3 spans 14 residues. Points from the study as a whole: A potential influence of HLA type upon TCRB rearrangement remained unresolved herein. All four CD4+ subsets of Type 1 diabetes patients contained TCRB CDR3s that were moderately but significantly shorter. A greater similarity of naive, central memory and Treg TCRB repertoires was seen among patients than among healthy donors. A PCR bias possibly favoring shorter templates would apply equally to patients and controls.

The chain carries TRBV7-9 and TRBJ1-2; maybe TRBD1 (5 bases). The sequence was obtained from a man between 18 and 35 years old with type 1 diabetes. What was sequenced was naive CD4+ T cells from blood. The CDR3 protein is CASTPGQYHYGYTF. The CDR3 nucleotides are TGTGCCAGCACCCCAGGGCAGTATCACTATGGCTACACCTTC.